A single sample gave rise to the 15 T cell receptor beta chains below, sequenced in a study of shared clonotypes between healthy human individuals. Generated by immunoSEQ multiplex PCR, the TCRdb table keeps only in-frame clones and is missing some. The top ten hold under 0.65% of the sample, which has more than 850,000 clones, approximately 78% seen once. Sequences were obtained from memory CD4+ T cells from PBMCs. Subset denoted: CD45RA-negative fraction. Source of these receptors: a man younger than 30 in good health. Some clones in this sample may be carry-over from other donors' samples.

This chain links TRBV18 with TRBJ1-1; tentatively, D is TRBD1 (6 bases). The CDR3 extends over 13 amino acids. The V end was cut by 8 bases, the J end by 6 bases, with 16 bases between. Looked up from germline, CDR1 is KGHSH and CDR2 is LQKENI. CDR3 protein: CASTPGGRAEAFF. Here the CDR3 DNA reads TGTGCCAGCACCCCTGGGGGGCGGGCTGAAGCTTTCTTT. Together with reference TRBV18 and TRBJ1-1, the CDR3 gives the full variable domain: NAGVMQNPRHLVRRRGQEARLRCSPMKGHSHVYWYRQLPEEGLKFMVYLQKENIIDESGMPKERFSAEFPKEGPSILRIQQVVRGDSAAYFCASTPGGRAEAFFGQGTRLTVV.

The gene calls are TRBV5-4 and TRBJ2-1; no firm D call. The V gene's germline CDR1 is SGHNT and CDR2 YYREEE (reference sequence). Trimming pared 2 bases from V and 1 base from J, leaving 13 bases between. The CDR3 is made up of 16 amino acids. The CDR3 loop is CASSFGSTYSYNEQFF. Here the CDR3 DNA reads TGTGCCAGCAGCTTCGGATCCACCTATTCCTACAATGAGCAGTTCTTC.

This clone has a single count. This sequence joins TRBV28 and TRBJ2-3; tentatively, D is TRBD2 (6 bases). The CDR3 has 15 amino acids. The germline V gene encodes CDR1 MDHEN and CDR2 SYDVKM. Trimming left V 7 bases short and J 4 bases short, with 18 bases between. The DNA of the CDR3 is TGTGCCAGCACGGGACTCAGCCTGGGTGCAGATACGCAGTATTTT. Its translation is CASTGLSLGADTQYF.

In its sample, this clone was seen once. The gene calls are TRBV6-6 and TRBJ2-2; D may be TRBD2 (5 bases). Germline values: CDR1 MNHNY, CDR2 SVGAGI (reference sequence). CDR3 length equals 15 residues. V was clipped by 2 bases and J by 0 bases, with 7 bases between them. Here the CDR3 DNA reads TGTGCCAGCAGTTACGTTAGCGCGAACACCGGGGAGCTGTTTTTT. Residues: CASSYVSANTGELFF.

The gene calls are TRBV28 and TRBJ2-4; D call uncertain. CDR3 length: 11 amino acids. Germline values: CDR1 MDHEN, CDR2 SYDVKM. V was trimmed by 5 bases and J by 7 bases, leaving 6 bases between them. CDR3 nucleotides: TGTGCCAGCAGTCCATCGAACATTCAGTACTTC. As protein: CASSPSNIQYF. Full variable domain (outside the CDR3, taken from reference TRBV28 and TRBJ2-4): DVKVTQSSRYLVKRTGEKVFLECVQDMDHENMFWYRQDPGLGLRLIYFSYDVKMKEKGDIPEGYSVSREKKERFSLILESASTNQTSMYLCASSPSNIQYFGAGTRLSVL.

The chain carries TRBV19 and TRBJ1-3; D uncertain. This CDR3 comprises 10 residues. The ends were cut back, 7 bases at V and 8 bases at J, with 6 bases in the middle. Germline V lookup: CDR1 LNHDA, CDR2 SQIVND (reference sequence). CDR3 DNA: TGTGCCAGTAAAAGGCACACCATATATTTT. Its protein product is CASKRHTIYF.

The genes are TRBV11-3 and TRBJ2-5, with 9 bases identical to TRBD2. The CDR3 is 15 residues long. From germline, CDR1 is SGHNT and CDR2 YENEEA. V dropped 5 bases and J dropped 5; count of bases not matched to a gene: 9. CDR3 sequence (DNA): TGTGCCAGCAGCCCCGGGACTAGCAGGATGGAGACCCAGTACTTC. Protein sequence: CASSPGTSRMETQYF.

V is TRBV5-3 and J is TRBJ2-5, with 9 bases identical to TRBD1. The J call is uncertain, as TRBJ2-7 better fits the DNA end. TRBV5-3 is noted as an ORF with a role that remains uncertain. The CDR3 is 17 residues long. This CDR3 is CARSICNRDRVTYEQYF. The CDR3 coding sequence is TGTGCCAGAAGCATATGCAACCGGGACAGGGTGACCTACGAGCAGTACTTC.

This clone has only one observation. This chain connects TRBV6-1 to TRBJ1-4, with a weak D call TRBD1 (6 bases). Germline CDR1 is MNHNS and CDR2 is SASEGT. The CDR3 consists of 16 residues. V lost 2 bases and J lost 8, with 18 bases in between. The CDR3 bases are TGTGCCAGCAGTGAATTCTGGGGCAGGGGTGACGAAAAACTGTTTTTT. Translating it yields CASSEFWGRGDEKLFF.

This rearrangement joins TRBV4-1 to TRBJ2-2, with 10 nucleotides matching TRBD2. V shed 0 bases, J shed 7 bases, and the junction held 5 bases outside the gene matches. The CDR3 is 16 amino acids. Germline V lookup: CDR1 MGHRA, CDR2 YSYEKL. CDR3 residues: CASSQEPSGSFGELFF. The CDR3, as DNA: TGCGCCAGCAGCCAAGAGCCTAGCGGGAGTTTCGGGGAGCTGTTTTTT.

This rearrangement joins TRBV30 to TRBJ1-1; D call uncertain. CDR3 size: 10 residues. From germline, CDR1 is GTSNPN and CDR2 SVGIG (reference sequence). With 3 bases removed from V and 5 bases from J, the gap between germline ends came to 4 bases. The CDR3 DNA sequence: TGTGCCTGGAGCCAGACTGAAGCTTTCTTT. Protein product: CAWSQTEAFF.

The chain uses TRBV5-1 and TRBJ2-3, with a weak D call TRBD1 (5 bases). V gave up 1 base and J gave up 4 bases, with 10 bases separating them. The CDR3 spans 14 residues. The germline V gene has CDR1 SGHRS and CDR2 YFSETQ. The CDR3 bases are TGCGCCAGCAGCTTGTTCCCAGGGTCAGATACGCAGTATTTT. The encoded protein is CASSLFPGSDTQYF.

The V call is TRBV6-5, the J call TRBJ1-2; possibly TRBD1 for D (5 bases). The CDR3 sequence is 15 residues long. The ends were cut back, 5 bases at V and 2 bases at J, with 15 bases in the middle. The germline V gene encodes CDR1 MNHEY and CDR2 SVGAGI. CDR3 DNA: TGTGCCAGCAGTCATGACAGTACCTCCAACTATGGCTACACCTTC. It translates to CASSHDSTSNYGYTF.

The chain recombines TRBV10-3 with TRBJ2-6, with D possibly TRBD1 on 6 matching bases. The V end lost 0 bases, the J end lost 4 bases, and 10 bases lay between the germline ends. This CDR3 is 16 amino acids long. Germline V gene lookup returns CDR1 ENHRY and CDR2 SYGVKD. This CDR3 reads CAISESWDTGANVLTF. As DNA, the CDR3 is TGTGCCATCAGTGAGTCGTGGGACACCGGGGCCAACGTCCTGACTTTC.

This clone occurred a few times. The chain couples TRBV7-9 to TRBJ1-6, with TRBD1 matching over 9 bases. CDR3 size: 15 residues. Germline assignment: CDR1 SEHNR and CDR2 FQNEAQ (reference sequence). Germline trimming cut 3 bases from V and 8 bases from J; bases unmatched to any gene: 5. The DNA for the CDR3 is TGTGCCAGCAGCTTCTCGGGACAGGGAGATTCACCCCTCCACTTT. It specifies CASSFSGQGDSPLHF.